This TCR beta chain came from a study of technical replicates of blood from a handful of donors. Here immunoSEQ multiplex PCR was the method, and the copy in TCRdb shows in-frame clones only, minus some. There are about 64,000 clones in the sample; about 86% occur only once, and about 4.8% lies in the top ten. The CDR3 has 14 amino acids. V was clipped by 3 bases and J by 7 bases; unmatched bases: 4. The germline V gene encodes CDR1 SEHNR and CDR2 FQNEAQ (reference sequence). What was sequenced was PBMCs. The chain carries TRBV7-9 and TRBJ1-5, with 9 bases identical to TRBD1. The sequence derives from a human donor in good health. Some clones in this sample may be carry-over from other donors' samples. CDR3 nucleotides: TGTGCCAGCAGCTTGGACAGGGGATTCCAGCCCCAGCATTTT. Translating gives CASSLDRGFQPQHF.